Listed below are T cell receptor beta chains from one sample, sequenced in a study of blood T cell repertoires in COVID-19. Sequenced by immunoSEQ multiplex PCR; TCRdb stores in-frame clones only, minus some. The repertoire has 500,000 to 600,000 clones, approximately 88% of them found once; the top ten carry less than 9.5%. What was sequenced was peripheral blood. The source of these receptors is a woman in her fifties or sixties with COVID-19, enrolled during active disease. CDR3s include the opening cysteine and the closing phenylalanine or tryptophan. A D gene is named only where the DNA matches it firmly.

len | j_gene | d_gene | v_gene | CDR3aa
14 | TRBJ2-7 | . | TRBV30 | CAWSLADRIYEQYF
13 | TRBJ1-1 | . | TRBV29-1 | CSVVDGRERPAFF
14 | TRBJ1-1 | . | TRBV10-2 | CASNVDAEGTEAFF
14 | TRBJ2-3 | . | TRBV6-5 | CASTPLIHTDTQYF
15 | TRBJ2-7 | . | TRBV12-5 | CASGLEQYLSYEQYF
18 | TRBJ2-3 | TRBD1 | TRBV27 | CASSPSRTGFQYTDTQYF
13 | TRBJ2-5 | . | TRBV2 | CASSGLEEETQYF
17 | TRBJ2-5 | TRBD1 | TRBV7-6 | CASSVTGTGGFGETQYF
16 | TRBJ2-4 | TRBD2 | TRBV19 | CASDRAGGPGENIQYF
16 | TRBJ1-1 | . | TRBV5-1 | CASSPTNGHRNTEAFF
13 | TRBJ1-5 | . | TRBV12-3/TRBV12-4 | CASSVGAAQPQHF
16 | TRBJ2-1 | TRBD2 | TRBV3-1/TRBV3-2 | CASHTTSGGPYNEQFF
15 | TRBJ1-2 | . | TRBV9 | CASRGRGFFNYGYTF
15 | TRBJ1-5 | . | TRBV20-1 | CSASEYLTPNQPQHF
17 | TRBJ1-3 | . | TRBV10-2 | CASSEIGGGRSGNTIYF
11 | TRBJ2-5 | . | TRBV29-1 | CSVVLQETQYF
15 | TRBJ1-6 | TRBD1 | TRBV9 | CASSTHPGQSSPLHF
16 | TRBJ2-1 | TRBD2 | TRBV18 | CASSPTSGGALNEQFF
16 | TRBJ1-5 | TRBD1 | TRBV15 | CATSRETGRRNQPQHF
12 | TRBJ2-7 | TRBD1 | TRBV30 | CACRGNTYEQYF
12 | TRBJ1-6 | . | TRBV12-5 | CASASGNSPLHF
15 | TRBJ2-5 | TRBD1 | TRBV5-8 | CASSFNYRGRGTQYF
14 | TRBJ2-4 | . | TRBV6-6 | CASREQGDGNIQYF
14 | TRBJ2-2 | TRBD1 | TRBV2 | CASIRTGGTGELFF
12 | TRBJ1-5 | . | TRBV19 | CASGRGDQPQHF
14 | TRBJ1-2 | . | TRBV24-1 | CATSDRTDPWGYTF
13 | TRBJ1-1 | TRBD1 | TRBV18 | CASSHGQVTEAFF
14 | TRBJ2-1 | . | TRBV19 | CASSVASPGYEQFF
14 | TRBJ2-7 | . | TRBV5-4 | CASSDPGVPYEQYF
15 | TRBJ2-7 | TRBD1 | TRBV11-2 | CASSENRGRIGEQYF
21 | TRBJ2-5 | TRBD1 | TRBV15 | CATSRDNSGQGSPLRQETQYF
13 | TRBJ2-2 | . | TRBV20-1 | CSASKTGTGELFF
16 | TRBJ2-3 | TRBD2 | TRBV5-4 | CASSLRLGRGPDTQYF
16 | TRBJ2-1 | . | TRBV21-1 | CASSKGGTSGGDEQFF
14 | TRBJ1-1 | . | TRBV2 | CASRSGLQNTEAFF
13 | TRBJ1-1 | . | TRBV19 | CASSIGQTTEAFF
13 | TRBJ1-1 | . | TRBV20-1 | CSASDRRGTEAFF
15 | TRBJ2-5 | . | TRBV6-1 | CASSEGGTFQETQYF
12 | TRBJ1-1 | . | TRBV6-5 | CASGLGSTEAFF
11 | TRBJ2-1 | . | TRBV20-1 | CSAHKGTQQFF
12 | TRBJ2-7 | TRBD1 | TRBV29-1 | CSVAQGVYEQYF
14 | TRBJ1-2 | . | TRBV5-6 | CASSLDPVLYGYTF
14 | TRBJ2-2 | TRBD1 | TRBV4-1 | CASSQVQGSGELFF
14 | TRBJ2-1 | . | TRBV5-4 | CASSLLGREGEQFF
13 | TRBJ2-7 | . | TRBV16 | CASSQLGSYEQYF
17 | TRBJ1-1 | TRBD1 | TRBV30 | CAWIPSKGQGVGTEAFF
13 | TRBJ1-1 | TRBD1 | TRBV6-5 | CASTGTGGTEAFF
13 | TRBJ1-5 | . | TRBV5-5 | CASSLSGGQPQHF
16 | TRBJ2-3 | . | TRBV6-5 | CASSYSRGGAKDTQYF
13 | TRBJ1-1 | . | TRBV19 | CASSMGQGTEAFF
13 | TRBJ1-2 | . | TRBV12-3/TRBV12-4 | CASSPGVSYGYTF
11 | TRBJ2-7 | . | TRBV6-5 | CASSRRGEQYF
15 | TRBJ1-2 | . | TRBV19 | CASSIDLFQGGGYTF
15 | TRBJ2-3 | TRBD1 | TRBV5-1 | CASSSGVRGRDTQYF
15 | TRBJ2-1 | . | TRBV9 | CASSVARATYNEQFF
15 | TRBJ1-1 | . | TRBV5-4 | CASSSPTGMNTEAFF
13 | TRBJ1-1 | . | TRBV6-1 | CASSDEVTTEAFF
15 | TRBJ1-1 | TRBD1 | TRBV2 | CASSGNRGIDTEAFF
14 | TRBJ1-1 | . | TRBV7-9 | CASSLGAINTEAFF